This T cell receptor (beta chain) was identified during a study of blood T cell repertoires in COVID-19 (dated by TCRdb to 2020 to 2022). Broadly, across the study: Samples covering the acute and convalescent phases of COVID-19 were provided by collaborators in the United States, Italy and Spain. The prospective study material was composed of cDNA or gDNA derived from T cells, B-cell-depleted T cells, or PBMCs. The dataset comprised deeply sampled blood TCRbeta repertoires from subjects exposed to, actively infected with, or recovered from COVID-19. The repertoires were released in a freely available public database meant as a resource for research on the immune response to SARS-CoV-2. Samples were obtained from the ongoing ImmuneRACE study (first 160 participants) and from about 1,300 subjects provided by 6 global collaborators. Sample metadata almost always included a de-identified subject ID, COVID-19 status, age in years and sex. Where available, HLA class I and class II types were obtained from metadata supplied by the sample provider rather than from assay-based typing. Results and caveats for the whole study, not just this receptor: Clinical and demographic metadata were provided uncurated, with the amount varying by source and participant.

Notes on this clone: What antigen it recognizes has not been identified. No base qualities exist here, and no much larger clone lies one base off it.

Including the terminal cysteine and phenylalanine, the CDR3 comprises 15 residues. The kept DNA is CDR3 alone, 45 bases in frame from the first base. Trimming leaves V shorter by 3 bases and J shorter by 2 bases, with the junction holding 3 bases beyond the gene matches. CDR1 is given as SEHNR and CDR2 as FQNEAQ, both from the germline V gene (reference sequence). Whole blood was collected in K2EDTA tubes by collaborating institutions according to the institutions' own protocols. Collaborator samples were shipped for TCRbeta analysis as frozen whole blood, isolated PBMCs, or DNA extracted from either sample type. TCRbeta CDR3 regions were amplified from genomic DNA using the immunoSEQ Assay, a bias-controlled multiplex PCR. In the original analysis: The number of nucleated cells in each sample was estimated from the amplification of reference gene primers within the assay. To quantify the absolute abundance of each unique TCRbeta CDR3 rearrangement, sequence reads were collapsed and filtered. Productive Simpson clonality was computed per sample as the square root of Simpson's diversity index over productive rearrangements. Held by TCRdb, this immuneACCESS table contains in-frame sequences only and omits some clones. Under half of the omission traces to an unresolved V gene where checked; the cause of the rest is unknown. V, J and clone size are those of that table, while D and trimming were read from the DNA. The sample includes about 110,000 clones, with 80% to 90% observed a single time. 16% of the sample comes from the top ten.

This TCR came from a woman aged 60-75 years with acute or convalescent COVID-19. Sequenced: peripheral blood. Recombination connected TRBV7-9 to TRBJ1-5, with TRBD1 identical over 8 junction bases. The nucleotide sequence is TGTGCCAGCAGCTTCGGACAGGGAGGCAATCAGCCCCAGCATTTT. Translated, this gives CASSFGQGGNQPQHF.